The 6 T cell receptor beta chains reported below all come from one sample, sequenced in a study of shared clonotypes between healthy human individuals. The repertoire was sequenced with immunoSEQ multiplex PCR; TCRdb's copy has only in-frame clones and lacks some. The sample includes 600,000 to 800,000 clones, around 77% of them seen just once. The material sequenced was memory CD4+ T cells sorted from blood. Subset reported: CD45RA-negative fraction. Receptors originate from a woman between 25 and 40 years old in good health.

The gene calls are TRBV28 and TRBJ2-3; D ambiguous. The V and J ends lost 3 bases and 5 bases respectively, with 18 bases between them. CDR1 and CDR2 from the germline V gene are MDHEN and SYDVKM. This CDR3 contains 16 residues. The CDR3 DNA reads as TGTGCCAGCAGTTTGGGTCTGGACCCCTCCGAAGATACGCAGTATTTT. Protein product: CASSLGLDPSEDTQYF. The variable domain in full, completed from reference TRBV28 and TRBJ2-3, reads DVKVTQSSRYLVKRTGEKVFLECVQDMDHENMFWYRQDPGLGLRLIYFSYDVKMKEKGDIPEGYSVSREKKERFSLILESASTNQTSMYLCASSLGLDPSEDTQYFGPGTRLTVL.

This clone was counted many times. The chain joins TRBV18 to TRBJ2-3; TRBD2 aligns across 12 bases. The CDR3 contains 18 residues. The J segment lost 1 base and the V segment lost 4 bases, leaving 9 bases of the junction unmatched. The germline V gene encodes CDR1 KGHSH and CDR2 LQKENI. The CDR3 DNA follows: TGTGCCAGCTCACTCACTAGCGGGAGGATTCAACGCACAGATACGCAGTATTTT. Amino acids: CASSLTSGRIQRTDTQYF.

The V gene is TRBV5-1, the J gene TRBJ2-7; 9 nucleotides line up with TRBD1. The CDR3 extends over 15 amino acids. Germline values: CDR1 SGHRS, CDR2 YFSETQ. Trimming removed 2 bases from V and 6 bases from J; junction bases left unmatched: 9. The CDR3 DNA is TGCGCCAGCAGCTTCTCCGGGACAGGGCGGCGCGAGCAGTACTTC. This sequence encodes CASSFSGTGRREQYF. The variable domain in full, with the rest retrieved from reference TRBV5-1 and TRBJ2-7, is KAGVTQTPRYLIKTRGQQVTLSCSPISGHRSVSWYQQTPGQGLQFLFEYFSETQRNKGNFPGRFSGRQFSNSRSEMNVSTLELGDSALYLCASSFSGTGRREQYFGPGTRLTVT.

The rearrangement joins TRBV2 to TRBJ2-5; 7 bases match TRBD2. Germline values: CDR1 SNHLY, CDR2 FYNNEI. The CDR3 consists of 14 residues. V was pared by 3 bases and J by 5 bases, with 6 bases of the junction left unmatched. In nucleotides, the CDR3 is TGTGCCAGCAGTGAGACTAGCCATAGGGAGACCCAGTACTTC. Protein product: CASSETSHRETQYF.

This clone was detected only once. The CDR3 region is CASSRGWEQFF. The CDR3 DNA reads as TGTGCCAGCAGTAGGGGTTGGGAGCAGTTCTTC. The V gene is TRBV9, the J gene TRBJ2-1, with D possibly matching TRBD1 (5 bases). This CDR3 is 11 amino acids long. V lost 5 bases and J 10 bases, leaving 10 bases between the germline ends. Germline assignment: CDR1 SGDLS and CDR2 YYNGEE.

The V call is TRBV7-6, the J call TRBJ2-7; 8 bases map to TRBD2. Trimming cost V 1 base and J 2 bases; bases outside gene matches: 7. The V gene's germline CDR1 is SGHVS and CDR2 FNYEAQ. This CDR3 has 16 residues. The CDR3, as DNA: TGTGCCAGCAGCTTAGGATCCAGCGGGAGTCCCTACGAGCAGTACTTC. Translating gives CASSLGSSGSPYEQYF.